The 21 T cell receptor beta chains reported below all come from one sample, sequenced in a study of OX40 agonist ivuxolimab in advanced cancers. Clones were read by immunoSEQ multiplex PCR, and TCRdb kept only the in-frame ones, dropping some. The sample yields around 60,000 clones, about nine tenths seen once. Sequences were derived from CD4+ or CD8+ T cells sorted from blood, sampled in a trial of the OX40 agonist ivuxolimab. These receptors originate from an adult with an advanced solid tumor such as melanoma, head and neck, liver or kidney cancer.

The rearrangement joins TRBV6-1 to TRBJ1-5; D is perhaps TRBD1 (6 bases). Germline V lookup: CDR1 MNHNS, CDR2 SASEGT. The CDR3 is made up of 15 amino acids. Trimming pared 7 bases from V and 0 bases from J, leaving 13 bases between. CDR3 in DNA: TGTGCCAGCACCGCACAGGGATATAGCAATCAGCCCCAGCATTTT. This sequence encodes CASTAQGYSNQPQHF.

This clone showed up just a few times. The chain is built from TRBV18 and TRBJ2-1, with no clear D. Trimming left V 3 bases short and J 9 bases short, with 9 bases between. The germline gives CDR1 KGHSH, CDR2 LQKENI. The CDR3 consists of 12 residues. The CDR3 sequence is CASSPDFSEQFF. The CDR3, as DNA: TGTGCCAGCTCACCCGACTTCAGTGAGCAGTTCTTC.

V is TRBV7-8 and J is TRBJ2-7, with 7 bases matching TRBD2. J was trimmed by 0 bases and V by 0 bases; bases with no gene match: 2. CDR1 and CDR2 (germline): SGHVS, FQNEAQ. This CDR3 comprises 15 residues. Written as DNA, the CDR3 is TGTGCCAGCAGCTTAGCGGGAGGGCCCTCCTACGAGCAGTACTTC. Its protein product is CASSLAGGPSYEQYF.

The J gene is TRBJ1-5, the V gene TRBV28; 8 positions match TRBD1. The ends lost 2 bases at V and 0 bases at J; junction bases unmatched: 3. Looked up from germline, CDR1 is MDHEN and CDR2 is SYDVKM. The CDR3 has 16 residues. For the CDR3, the DNA is TGTGCCAGCAGTTTAGCAGGGGGCAATAGCAATCAGCCCCAGCATTTT. It translates to CASSLAGGNSNQPQHF.

The chain combines TRBV6-1 with TRBJ1-1; D call uncertain. Trimming took off 6 bases at V and 1 base at J, with 12 bases between the two ends. Looked up from germline, CDR1 is MNHNS and CDR2 is SASEGT. The CDR3 is 14 residues long. The CDR3 nucleotides are TGTGCCAGCAGAAACCCGTGGGAGAACACTGAAGCTTTCTTT. Protein sequence: CASRNPWENTEAFF.

J is TRBJ2-7 and V is TRBV10-3; TRBD2 matches 12 bases. Per germline, CDR1 ENHRY and CDR2 SYGVKD. CDR3 size: 13 residues. Unmatched junction bases numbered 1, after V lost 5 bases and J lost 5 bases. The CDR3 bases are TGTGCCATCAGTCGGACTAGCGGGAACGAGCAGTACTTC. Protein: CAISRTSGNEQYF.

This chain uses TRBV5-1 with TRBJ1-1, with TRBD1 identical over 7 bases. Per germline, CDR1 SGHRS and CDR2 YFSETQ. This CDR3 is 14 amino acids long. V lost 0 bases, J lost 1 base, and 0 bases stayed unmatched. In DNA, the CDR3 is TGCGCCAGCAGCTTGGACAGGGGGAACACTGAAGCTTTCTTT. Residues: CASSLDRGNTEAFF.

V is TRBV28 and J is TRBJ2-5; 7 bases align to TRBD1. The CDR3 sequence is 14 residues long. V was pared by 5 bases and J by 1 base, with 4 bases of the junction left unmatched. Looked up from germline, CDR1 is MDHEN and CDR2 is SYDVKM. CDR3: CASSTRQGQETQYF. The CDR3 bases are TGTGCCAGCAGTACGAGACAGGGCCAAGAGACCCAGTACTTC. Using reference TRBV28 and TRBJ2-5 for the parts outside the CDR3, the full variable domain is DVKVTQSSRYLVKRTGEKVFLECVQDMDHENMFWYRQDPGLGLRLIYFSYDVKMKEKGDIPEGYSVSREKKERFSLILESASTNQTSMYLCASSTRQGQETQYFGPGTRLLVL.

The rearrangement joins TRBV6-4 to TRBJ2-1; no definite D call. CDR3 length: 13 amino acids. The germline V gene has CDR1 MRHNA and CDR2 SNTAGT. V shed 5 bases and J shed 2 bases, with 7 bases lying between them. The CDR3 DNA sequence: TGTGCCAGCAGTAGGTCAACCTACAATGAGCAGTTCTTC. It encodes CASSRSTYNEQFF.

The chain's CDR3 is CASSPPGLPDTQYF. DNA for the CDR3: TGTGCCAGCTCACCACCGGGGTTGCCGGATACGCAGTATTTT. The V call is TRBV18, the J call TRBJ2-3; D is unclear. Looked up from germline, CDR1 is KGHSH and CDR2 is LQKENI. CDR3 length equals 14 residues. V dropped 0 bases and J dropped 6 bases, with 10 bases sitting between them.

The chain links TRBV19 to TRBJ2-7; 7 bases line up with TRBD1. The CDR3 sequence is 13 residues long. Germline trimming cut 5 bases from V and 7 bases from J; bases unmatched to any gene: 8. Germline values: CDR1 LNHDA, CDR2 SQIVND (reference sequence). The CDR3 protein is CASSERTGWEQYF. The CDR3, as DNA: TGTGCCAGTAGTGAACGGACAGGCTGGGAGCAGTACTTC. The full variable domain, rest sourced from reference TRBV19 and TRBJ2-7, is DGGITQSPKYLFRKEGQNVTLSCEQNLNHDAMYWYRQDPGQGLRLIYYSQIVNDFQKGDIAEGYSVSREKKESFPLTVTSAQKNPTAFYLCASSERTGWEQYFGPGTRLTVT.

The chain carries TRBV7-9 and TRBJ2-7, with 8 bases fitting TRBD1. The CDR3 extends over 16 amino acids. Germline loops: CDR1 SEHNR, CDR2 FQNEAQ (reference sequence). V lost 2 bases and J lost 5; bases outside the gene matches: 11. The CDR3 bases are TGTGCCAGCAGCTTAAGCCCAGGGGGCATTTTCGACGAGCAGTACTTC. As protein: CASSLSPGGIFDEQYF.

The gene calls are TRBV21-1 and TRBJ2-7; TRBD2, the D gene given by the table, was not confirmed from the DNA. TRBV21-1 is recorded as a pseudogene. The CDR3 has 13 residues. CDR3 sequence reads: CASSSLAAYEQYF. DNA for the CDR3: TGTGCCAGCAGCTCACTAGCGGCATACGAGCAGTACTTC.

The V call is TRBV5-1, the J call TRBJ2-5; tentatively, D is TRBD2 (6 bases). The end of the DNA aligns better with TRBJ2-7, so the J call may be wrong. The CDR3 has 15 amino acids. Germline values: CDR1 SGHRS, CDR2 YFSETQ. The DNA for the CDR3 is TGCGCCAGCAGCTTGCAAAGGGAGGTCCCTGCCGAGCAGTACTTC. This codes for CASSLQREVPAEQYF.

The chain is built from TRBV19 and TRBJ2-2; possibly TRBD1 for D (6 bases). CDR1 and CDR2 (germline): LNHDA, SQIVND (reference sequence). The ends were cut back, 7 bases at V and 5 bases at J, with 11 bases in the middle. CDR3 length: 13 amino acids. The CDR3 nucleotides are TGTGCCAGTACCCTCACAGGGACCGGGGAGCTGTTTTTT. This codes for CASTLTGTGELFF.

The CDR3 bases are TGTGCCAGCATCCCCGGGACAGGGGGCTTCTACGAGCAGTACTTC. Translated, it gives CASIPGTGGFYEQYF. The chain is built from TRBV5-8 and TRBJ2-7; 12 nucleotides agree with TRBD1. CDR1 SGHTS and CDR2 YDEGEE come from the germline V gene. Losses at the gene ends were 6 bases for V and 3 bases for J; bases not matched to a gene: 7. This CDR3 region has 15 residues.

The rearrangement joins TRBV28 to TRBJ2-1; 7 positions match TRBD2. V trimming: 9 bases; J trimming: 8 bases; junction bases outside the gene matches: 7. The CDR3 runs 12 residues. CDR1 is MDHEN, CDR2 SYDVKM, per germline. The chain's CDR3 is CASGGRLDEQFF. Here the CDR3 DNA reads TGTGCCAGTGGCGGGAGACTGGATGAGCAGTTCTTC.

The chain links TRBV5-1 to TRBJ2-1, with 8 bases matching TRBD2. CDR1 is SGHRS and CDR2 is YFSETQ in the germline V gene. Germline trimming cut 0 bases from V and 4 bases from J; bases unmatched to any gene: 9. The CDR3 contains 17 residues. CDR3 DNA: TGCGCCAGCAGCTTGGCACACACTAGCGGAGCTTACAATGAGCAGTTCTTC. This encodes CASSLAHTSGAYNEQFF.

The rearrangement uses TRBV19 and TRBJ1-5; 7 bases agree with TRBD1. V lost 7 bases and J lost 0; bases outside the gene matches: 3. The CDR3 is 14 amino acids. From germline, CDR1 is LNHDA and CDR2 SQIVND (reference sequence). The CDR3 sequence: CASTRDSSNQPQHF. The CDR3 DNA sequence: TGTGCCAGTACCCGGGACAGTAGCAATCAGCCCCAGCATTTT. The variable domain in full, completed from reference TRBV19 and TRBJ1-5, reads DGGITQSPKYLFRKEGQNVTLSCEQNLNHDAMYWYRQDPGQGLRLIYYSQIVNDFQKGDIAEGYSVSREKKESFPLTVTSAQKNPTAFYLCASTRDSSNQPQHFGDGTRLSIL.

CDR3 protein: CASSLATGVNEKLFF. In nucleotides, the CDR3 is TGTGCCAGCAGTCTCGCGACAGGGGTGAATGAAAAACTGTTTTTT. This sequence joins TRBV6-5 and TRBJ1-4; TRBD1 matches at 8 bases. CDR3 length equals 15 residues. V lost 5 bases, J lost 5 bases, and 7 bases stayed unmatched. Per germline, CDR1 MNHEY and CDR2 SVGAGI.

The genes are TRBV21-1 and TRBJ2-1; the DNA was not used to check the table's D call, TRBD2. TRBV21-1 is a pseudogene segment. This CDR3 has 17 residues. The CDR3 region is CASSKDETSGMGNEQFF. In DNA, the CDR3 is TGTGCCAGCAGCAAAGACGAGACTAGCGGGATGGGCAATGAGCAGTTCTTC.